The entry below describes one T cell receptor beta chain. The sample originates from a study of T-cell memory formation after mild COVID-19. TCRdb recomputed calls from the 5' RACE reads with MiXCR, one row per CDR3 protein. This sample carries about 140,000 distinct CDR3 sequences, 20% to 25% of them seen once, and the ten largest clones take approximately 25%. CDR3 length: 11 amino acids. V lost 7 bases, J lost 9 bases, and 13 bases lay in between. The germline V gene encodes CDR1 SQVTM and CDR2 ANQGSEA. The genes are TRBV29-1 and TRBJ2-1; D is uncertain. The TCR comes from an adult woman who had mild COVID-19 (a few samples of this study predate the infection). Cell type and time point are not known. The source material was PBMCs or a T cell subset sorted from them (not recorded which). CDR3 in amino acids: CSGDSRPEQFF. DNA for the CDR3: TGCAGCGGAGATAGCAGACCTGAGCAGTTCTTC.